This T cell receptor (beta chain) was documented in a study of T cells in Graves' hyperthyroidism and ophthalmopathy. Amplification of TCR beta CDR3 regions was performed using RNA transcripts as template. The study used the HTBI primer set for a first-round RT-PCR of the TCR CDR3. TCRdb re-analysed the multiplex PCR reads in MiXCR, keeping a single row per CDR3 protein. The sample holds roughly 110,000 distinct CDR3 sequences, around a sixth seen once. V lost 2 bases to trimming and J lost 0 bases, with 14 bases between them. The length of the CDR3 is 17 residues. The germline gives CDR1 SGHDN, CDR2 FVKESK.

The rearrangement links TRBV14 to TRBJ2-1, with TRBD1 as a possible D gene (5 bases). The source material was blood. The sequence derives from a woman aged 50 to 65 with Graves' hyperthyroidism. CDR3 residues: CASSQKDTPRSYNEQFF. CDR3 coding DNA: TGTGCCAGCAGCCAAAAGGACACTCCCCGCTCCTACAATGAGCAGTTCTTC.